Below, 13 T cell receptor beta chains from the same sample are listed, as sequenced in a study of T cells after yellow fever vaccination. One entry per CDR3 protein, called by TCRdb with MiXCR from the 5' RACE reads. Of hundreds of thousands of distinct CDR3 sequences listed, approximately 18% are singletons. Sample: PBMCs, taken before the yellow fever booster vaccination. These receptors all come from a man aged 18 to 29 who received the YFV17D yellow fever vaccine.

The chain uses TRBV20-1 and TRBJ2-1; D may correspond to TRBD1 or TRBD2 (5 bases each). Germline V lookup: CDR1 DFQATT, CDR2 SNEGSKA (reference sequence). This CDR3 region has 14 residues. V was shortened by 2 bases and J by 8 bases, with 16 bases between the two germline ends. The CDR3 here is CSARSSRGSDEQFF. CDR3 in DNA: TGCAGTGCTAGAAGTTCTCGGGGCAGCGATGAGCAGTTCTTC.

This clonotype appeared a few times. V and J are TRBV5-8 and TRBJ2-1, with TRBD1 matching 7 bases. After removal of 1 base from V and 9 bases from J, the junction contained 13 bases not matched to a gene. The CDR3 has 16 amino acids. Looked up from germline, CDR1 is SGHTS and CDR2 is YDEGEE. The CDR3 DNA is TGTGCCAGCAGCTTGCGGACAGGACGCACGAACGGTGAGCAGTTCTTC. It codes for CASSLRTGRTNGEQFF.

In this sample, this clonotype turned up a few times. V is TRBV5-1 and J is TRBJ2-7; 11 positions match TRBD1. CDR3 size: 14 residues. Germline CDR1 and CDR2: SGHRS and YFSETQ. Germline trimming cut 1 base from V and 6 bases from J; bases unmatched to any gene: 3. This CDR3 reads CASSLRGTGGEQYV. DNA of the CDR3: TGCGCCAGCAGCTTGCGAGGGACAGGGGGCGAGCAGTACGTC.

This clonotype was counted between two and nine times. The rearrangement uses TRBV20-1 and TRBJ2-1; D gene unclear. CDR1 and CDR2 (germline): DFQATT, SNEGSKA (reference sequence). The length of the CDR3 is 14 residues. V was pared by 6 bases and J by 9 bases, with 21 bases between. In DNA, the CDR3 is TGCAGTGCCGCAGGACCGCCTCGCGGCGGTGAGCAGTTCTTC. Its translation is CSAAGPPRGGEQFF.

This clonotype has more than one count but fewer than ten. The J gene is TRBJ2-1, the V gene TRBV4-1; D uncertain. The V and J ends lost 1 base and 0 bases respectively, with 10 bases between them. Germline CDR1 MGHRA, CDR2 YSYEKL. The CDR3 totals 16 residues. Written as DNA, the CDR3 is TGCGCCAGCAGCCAAGTTTTTACGGACTCCTACAATGAGCAGTTCTTC. It is translated as CASSQVFTDSYNEQFF.

The table lists this clonotype with a few counts. The chain employs TRBV29-1 and TRBJ1-4; a weak D match, TRBD1 (6 bases). The germline V gene has CDR1 SQVTM and CDR2 ANQGSEA. V lost 1 base and J 5 bases, leaving 8 bases between the germline ends. The CDR3 sequence is 13 residues long. The CDR3 nucleotides read TGCAGCGTTGAAGTGGGGGCGAATGAAAAACTGTTTTTT. Protein sequence: CSVEVGANEKLFF.

This clonotype was found a few times. This chain uses TRBV10-3 with TRBJ2-3, with 7 bases matching TRBD1. There are 13 residues in the CDR3. The J segment lost 5 bases and the V segment lost 10 bases, leaving 9 bases of the junction unmatched. The germline V gene encodes CDR1 ENHRY and CDR2 SYGVKD. CDR3 region: CATRQGSEDTQYF. The CDR3 bases are TGTGCCACAAGACAGGGATCGGAAGATACGCAGTATTTT.

The gene calls are TRBV7-9 and TRBJ1-2; D not certain. The CDR3 contains 14 residues. The V gene lost 3 bases and the J gene lost 4 bases, with 12 bases spanning the gap. CDR1 is SEHNR and CDR2 is FQNEAQ in the germline V gene (reference sequence). The CDR3 bases are TGTGCCAGCAGCTTCCCCGCGTTCGCCTATGGCTACACCTTC. Translation: CASSFPAFAYGYTF.

This sequence joins TRBV25-1 and TRBJ2-2; weak D call: TRBD2 (6 bases). V was clipped by 5 bases and J by 4 bases, with 11 bases between them. The CDR3 has 14 amino acids. Germline CDR1 reads MGHDK; CDR2 reads SYGVNS. The CDR3 region has the DNA TGTGCCAGCAGTATACCCGGGAGCACCGGGGAGCTGTTTTTT. Protein sequence: CASSIPGSTGELFF.

This clonotype was seen a handful of times. The CDR3 spells CASSSGVGETQYF. The CDR3 DNA sequence: TGTGCCAGCAGCAGCGGGGTCGGAGAGACCCAGTACTTC. The V call is TRBV11-1, the J call TRBJ2-5, with 7 positions matching TRBD2. J lost 4 bases, V lost 5 bases, and 4 bases had no gene match. CDR1 is SGHAT and CDR2 is FQDESV in the germline V gene (reference sequence). The CDR3 spans 13 residues. Full variable domain (outside the CDR3, taken from reference TRBV11-1 and TRBJ2-5): EAEVAQSPRYKITEKSQAVAFWCDPISGHATLYWYRQILGQGPELLVQFQDESVVDDSQLPKDRFSAERLKGVDSTLKIQPAELGDSAMYLCASSSGVGETQYFGPGTRLLVL.

This chain joins TRBV27 and TRBJ2-1, with a possible D match to TRBD1 (5 bases). The CDR3 runs to 14 residues. Per germline, CDR1 MNHEY and CDR2 SMNVEV (reference sequence). With 4 bases removed from V and 6 bases from J, the gap between germline ends came to 13 bases. The CDR3, as DNA: TGTGCCAGCAGTTCAGGGTTTCTCATCAATGAGCAGTTCTTC. This gives the protein CASSSGFLINEQFF.

The gene calls are TRBV3-1 and TRBJ1-2, with D hard to call. V gave up 4 bases and J gave up 6 bases, with 15 bases separating them. Germline lookup yields CDR1 LGHDT and CDR2 YNNKEL (reference sequence). The CDR3 length is 14 residues. CDR3 in amino acids: CASSPYGVRNGYTF. DNA for the CDR3: TGTGCCAGCAGCCCCTATGGGGTAAGGAATGGCTACACCTTC.

This clonotype was detected a few times. The chain uses TRBV9 and TRBJ2-6; perhaps TRBD1 as D (5 bases). This CDR3 contains 20 residues. CDR1 is SGDLS, CDR2 YYNGEE, per germline. Trimming shortened V by 1 base and J by 1 base, and 21 bases separated the two germline ends. In nucleotides, the CDR3 is TGTGCCAGCAGCGTATCGACAGCCGGGCGCCTTTCTTCTGGGGCCAACGTCCTGACTTTC. Translating gives CASSVSTAGRLSSGANVLTF.